This TCR beta chain was identified during a study of shared clonotypes between healthy human individuals. None of the donors, who were healthy HIV-negative adults, had recently had acute infections or vaccinations. Every one of the donors was a Caucasian adult that lived in Nashville, Tennessee. Findings and caveats of the study: Researchers sampled only blood; tissue repertoires likely differ.

The material for each subset, its genomic DNA, was split evenly across several immunoSEQ plates. Sequenced by immunoSEQ multiplex PCR; TCRdb stores in-frame clones only, minus some. The sample contains about 490,000 clones, 60% to 85% of which appear only once. Comments on this clone: Its specificity is unknown.

The CDR3 consists of 19 residues. The chain recombines TRBV12-2 with TRBJ2-2; the table's D call TRBD1 went unverified against the DNA. TRBV12-2 is assigned pseudogene status. Material: PBMCs. This clonotype was sampled from a woman in her 40s in good health. Some clones in this sample may be carry-over from other donors' samples. The CDR3 DNA sequence: TGTGCAAGTCGCTTACCAGGACAGGGAACAAGCTCGGACACCGGGGAGCTGTTTTTT. It translates to CASRLPGQGTSSDTGELFF.